The sample holds many counts of the clone carrying this T cell receptor (beta chain). Antigen: not known. Trimming cost V 2 bases and J 3 bases, with 7 bases left between them. The CDR3 has 13 residues. Germline V gene lookup returns CDR1 KGHSH and CDR2 LQKENI. Arm-PCR with iRepertoire HTBI primers amplified the CDR3 regions for these TCR beta libraries. TCRdb processed the multiplex PCR reads anew with MiXCR; each CDR3 protein has one entry. The sample records under 450,000 distinct CDR3 sequences, roughly 17% being singletons. The sample is drawn from a study of regulatory T cells in long-lasting Graves disease. Time point indicated: newly diagnosed GD, antithyroid drugs for less than 3 months. Isolated PBMC RNA provided the starting material for the TCR library. The study, taken as a whole, reports: Researchers examined only peripheral blood and not thyroid tissue. TCR diversity in persistent Graves' patients was below that of newly diagnosed ones.

This sample was shared with a second study, whose subject was T cells in Graves' hyperthyroidism and ophthalmopathy. As that study records: A first-round RT-PCR of the TCR CDR3 used the HTBI primer set. Most expanded thyroid clonotypes above 0.001 recurred in blood.

The J gene is TRBJ1-2, the V gene TRBV18, with TRBD1 as a possible D gene (6 bases). This sequence originates from a woman aged 18 to 35 with Graves disease. The sample here was peripheral blood mononuclear cells (PBMCs), taken at new diagnosis, from a patient treated with antithyroid drugs. This CDR3 is CASSPTGHYGYTF. The CDR3 region has the DNA TGTGCCAGCTCACCAACAGGGCACTATGGCTACACCTTC.